The clone carrying this TCR beta chain was observed a few times. Its antigen is as yet unknown. Unexposed donor CD4+ T cells date from about 2011-2018, before the COVID-19 pandemic. CD4+ T cells were isolated from the cells after 10 days of culture. The sample comes from a study of CD4 T cells in relation to SARS-CoV-2 and coronaviruses. The method was immunoSEQ multiplex PCR; TCRdb's version includes in-frame clones alone and lacks a portion of them. The data contain about 26,000 clones, about three quarters of them seen just once; the ten biggest clones take up about 9.4%. Germline V CDR1 and CDR2: SGHRS, YFSETQ. V was pared by 6 bases and J by 1 base, with 7 bases between. The CDR3 spans 13 residues.

The source material was CD4+ T cells from PBMCs, cultured in vitro. The chain joins TRBV5-1 to TRBJ2-2; TRBD1 is a possible D gene (5 bases). The sequence came from a human donor in good health. The CDR3 loop is CASMGLNTGELFF. The CDR3 region has the DNA TGCGCCAGCATGGGGCTGAACACCGGGGAGCTGTTTTTT.